Detailed here is one T cell receptor (beta chain). The data were obtained in a study of blood T cell repertoires in COVID-19. Clones were read by immunoSEQ multiplex PCR, and TCRdb kept only the in-frame ones, dropping some. The profile shows some 110,000 clones, 85% to 90% of them singletons. Sequenced: peripheral blood. This sequence was found in a woman aged 80 or over with COVID-19, enrolled during active disease.

CDR3 nucleotide sequence: TGTGCCAGCAGCTCCGTCGTCAGGGGAGAGACCCAGTACTTC. Its protein is CASSSVVRGETQYF. J is TRBJ2-5 and V is TRBV6-2 or TRBV6-3; D possibly corresponds to TRBD1 (6 bases). V was shortened by 6 bases and J by 4 bases, with 15 bases between the two germline ends. CDR3 length equals 14 residues. Germline CDR1 MNHEY, CDR2 SVGEGT.